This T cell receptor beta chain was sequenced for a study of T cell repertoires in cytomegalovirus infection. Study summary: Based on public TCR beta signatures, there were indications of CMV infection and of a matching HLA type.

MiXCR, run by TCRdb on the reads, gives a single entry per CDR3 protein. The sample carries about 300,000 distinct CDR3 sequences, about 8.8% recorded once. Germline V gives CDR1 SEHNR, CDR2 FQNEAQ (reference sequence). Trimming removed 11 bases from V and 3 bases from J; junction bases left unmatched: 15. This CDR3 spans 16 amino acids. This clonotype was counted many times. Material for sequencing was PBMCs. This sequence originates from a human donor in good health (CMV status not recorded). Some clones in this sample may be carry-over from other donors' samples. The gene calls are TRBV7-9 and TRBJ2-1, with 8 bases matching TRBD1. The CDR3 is CAGGQGAQWIYNEQFF. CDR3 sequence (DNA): TGTGCCGGGGGGCAGGGGGCTCAGTGGATCTACAATGAGCAGTTCTTC.